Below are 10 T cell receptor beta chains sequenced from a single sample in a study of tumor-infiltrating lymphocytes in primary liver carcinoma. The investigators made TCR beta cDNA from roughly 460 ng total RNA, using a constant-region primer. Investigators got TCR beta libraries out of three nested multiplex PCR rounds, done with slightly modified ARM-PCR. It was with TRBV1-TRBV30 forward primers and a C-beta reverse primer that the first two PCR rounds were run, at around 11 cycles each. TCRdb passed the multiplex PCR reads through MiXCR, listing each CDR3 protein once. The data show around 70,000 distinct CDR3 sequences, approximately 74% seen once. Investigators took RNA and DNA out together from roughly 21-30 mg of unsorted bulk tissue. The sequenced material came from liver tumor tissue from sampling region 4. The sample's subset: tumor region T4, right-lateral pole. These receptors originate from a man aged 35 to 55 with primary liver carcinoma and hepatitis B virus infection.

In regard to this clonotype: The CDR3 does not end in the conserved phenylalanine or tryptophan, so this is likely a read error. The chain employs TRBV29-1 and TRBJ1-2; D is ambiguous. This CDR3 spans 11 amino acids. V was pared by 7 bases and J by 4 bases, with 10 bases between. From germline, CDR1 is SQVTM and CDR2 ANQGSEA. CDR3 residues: CSGHLGYGYTL. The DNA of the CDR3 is TGCAGCGGACACCTGGGCTATGGCTACACCCTC.

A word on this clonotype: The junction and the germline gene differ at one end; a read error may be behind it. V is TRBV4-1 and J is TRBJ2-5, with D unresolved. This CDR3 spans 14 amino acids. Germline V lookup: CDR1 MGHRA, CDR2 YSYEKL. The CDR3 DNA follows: TGCGCCAGCAGCCAAGTTTCCAGTGACAAGACCCACTATTTC. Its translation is CASSQVSSDKTHYF.

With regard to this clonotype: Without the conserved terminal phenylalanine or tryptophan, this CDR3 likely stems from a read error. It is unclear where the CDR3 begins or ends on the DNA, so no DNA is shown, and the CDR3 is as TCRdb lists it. The CDR3 loop reads CASSLWGEPFY. This chain uses TRBV6-5 with TRBJ2-2. The CDR3 totals 11 residues, both ends included. Germline V gives CDR1 MNHEY, CDR2 SVGAGI.

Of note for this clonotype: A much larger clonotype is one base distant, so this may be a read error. The CDR3 DNA is TGCCCCAGCAGTGGGAGACTCGAAGGGTCCCAGTACTTC. Protein sequence: CPSSGRLEGSQYF. The J gene is TRBJ2-5, the V gene TRBV10-2; a weak D match, TRBD2 (5 bases). The CDR3 consists of 13 residues. CDR1 and CDR2 from the germline V gene are WSHSY and SAAADI.

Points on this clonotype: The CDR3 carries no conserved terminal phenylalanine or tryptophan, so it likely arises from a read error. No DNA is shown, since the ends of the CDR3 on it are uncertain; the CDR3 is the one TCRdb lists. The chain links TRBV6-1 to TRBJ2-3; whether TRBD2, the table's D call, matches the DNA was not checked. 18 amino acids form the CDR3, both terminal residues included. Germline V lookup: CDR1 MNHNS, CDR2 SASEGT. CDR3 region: CASSEPASGPYSADTLYY.

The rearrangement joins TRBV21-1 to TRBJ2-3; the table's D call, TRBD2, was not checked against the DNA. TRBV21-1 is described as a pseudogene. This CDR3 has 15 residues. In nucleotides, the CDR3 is TGTACCAAAGAGGGCGGGCTAATAAGCACAGATACGCAGTATTTT. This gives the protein CTKEGGLISTDTQYF.

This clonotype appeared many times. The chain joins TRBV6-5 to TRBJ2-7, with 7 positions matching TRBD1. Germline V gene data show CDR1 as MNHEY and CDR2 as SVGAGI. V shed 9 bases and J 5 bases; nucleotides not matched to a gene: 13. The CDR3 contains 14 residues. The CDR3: CASTQIGGMDEQYF. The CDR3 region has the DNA TGTGCCAGTACCCAAATAGGGGGCATGGACGAGCAGTACTTC.

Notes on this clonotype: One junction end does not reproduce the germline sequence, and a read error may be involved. The CDR3 sequence is CASSYSAWCTEAFF. The CDR3 coding sequence is TGTGCCAGCAGTTACTCCGCCTGGTGCACTGAGGCTTTCTTT. The J gene is TRBJ1-1, the V gene TRBV6-2 or TRBV6-3; no reliable D call. The germline V gene has CDR1 MNHEY and CDR2 SVGEGT. The CDR3 is made up of 14 amino acids.

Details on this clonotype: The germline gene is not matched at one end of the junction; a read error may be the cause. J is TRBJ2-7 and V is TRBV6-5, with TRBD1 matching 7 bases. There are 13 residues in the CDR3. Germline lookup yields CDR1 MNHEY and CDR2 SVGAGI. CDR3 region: CASSLTGDHEKYF. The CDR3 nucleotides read TGTGCCAGTAGTTTAACAGGGGATCACGAGAAGTACTTC.

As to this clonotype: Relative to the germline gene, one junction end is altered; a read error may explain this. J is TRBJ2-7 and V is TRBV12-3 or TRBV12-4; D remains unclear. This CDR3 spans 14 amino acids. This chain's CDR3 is CTSSLGKGIYEQYF. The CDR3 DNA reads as TGTACCAGCAGTTTAGGGAAGGGAATCTACGAGCAGTACTTC.